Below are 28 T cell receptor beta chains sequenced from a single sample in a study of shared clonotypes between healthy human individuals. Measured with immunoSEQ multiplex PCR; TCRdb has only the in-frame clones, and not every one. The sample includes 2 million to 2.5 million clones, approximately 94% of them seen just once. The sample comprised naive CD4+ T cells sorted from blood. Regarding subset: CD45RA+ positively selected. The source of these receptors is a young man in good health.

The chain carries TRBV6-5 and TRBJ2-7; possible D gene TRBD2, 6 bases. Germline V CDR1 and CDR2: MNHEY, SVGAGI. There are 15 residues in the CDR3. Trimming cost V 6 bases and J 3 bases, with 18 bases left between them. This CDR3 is CASSSSGGSIYEQYF. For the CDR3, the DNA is TGTGCCAGCAGCTCATCCGGGGGATCGATCTACGAGCAGTACTTC.

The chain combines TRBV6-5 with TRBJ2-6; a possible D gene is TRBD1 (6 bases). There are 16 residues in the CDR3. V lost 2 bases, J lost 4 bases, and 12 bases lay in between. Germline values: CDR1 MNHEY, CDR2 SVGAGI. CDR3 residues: CASSYTRTAGANVLTF. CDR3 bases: TGTGCCAGCAGTTACACCCGGACAGCCGGGGCCAACGTCCTGACTTTC.

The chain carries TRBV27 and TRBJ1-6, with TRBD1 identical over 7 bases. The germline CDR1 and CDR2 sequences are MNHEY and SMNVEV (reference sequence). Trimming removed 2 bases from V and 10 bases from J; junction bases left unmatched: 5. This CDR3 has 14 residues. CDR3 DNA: TGTGCCAGCAGTTTAGACAGGGAGGGGTCACCCCTCCACTTT. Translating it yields CASSLDREGSPLHF.

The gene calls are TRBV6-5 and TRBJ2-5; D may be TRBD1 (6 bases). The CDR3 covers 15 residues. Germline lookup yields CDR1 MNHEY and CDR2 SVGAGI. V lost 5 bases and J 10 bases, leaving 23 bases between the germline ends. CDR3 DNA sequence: TGTGCCAGCAGTCAGCAAGGACAGTCCCTCATGGGCCAGTACTTC. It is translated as CASSQQGQSLMGQYF.

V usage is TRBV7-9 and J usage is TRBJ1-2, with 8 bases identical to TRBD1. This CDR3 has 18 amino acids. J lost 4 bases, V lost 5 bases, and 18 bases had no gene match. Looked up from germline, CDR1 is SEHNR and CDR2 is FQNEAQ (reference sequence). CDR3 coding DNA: TGTGCCAGCAGCATAGACAGGGGCCAGGTTTCCCCGGGCTATGGCTACACCTTC. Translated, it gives CASSIDRGQVSPGYGYTF.

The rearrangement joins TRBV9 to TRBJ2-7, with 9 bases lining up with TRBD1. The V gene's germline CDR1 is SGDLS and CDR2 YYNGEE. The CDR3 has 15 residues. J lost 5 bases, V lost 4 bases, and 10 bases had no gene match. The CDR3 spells CASSPLGQGFHEQYF. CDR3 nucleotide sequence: TGTGCCAGCAGCCCCTTAGGACAGGGGTTCCACGAGCAGTACTTC.

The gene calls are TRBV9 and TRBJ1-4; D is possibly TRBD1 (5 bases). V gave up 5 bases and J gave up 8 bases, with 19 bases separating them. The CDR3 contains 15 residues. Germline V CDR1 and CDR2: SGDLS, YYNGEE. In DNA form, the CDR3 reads TGTGCCAGCAGTGTCTCGACAGATACAATGGAAAAACTGTTTTTT. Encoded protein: CASSVSTDTMEKLFF.

The CDR3, as DNA: TGTGCCAGCAGGCAGGACAGGGGACAAGCTAACTATGGCTACACCTTC. This encodes CASRQDRGQANYGYTF. This chain connects TRBV5-6 to TRBJ1-2; TRBD1 matches at 9 bases. From germline, CDR1 is SGHDT and CDR2 YYEEEE. V dropped 5 bases and J dropped 0; count of bases not matched to a gene: 8. The CDR3 spans 16 residues.

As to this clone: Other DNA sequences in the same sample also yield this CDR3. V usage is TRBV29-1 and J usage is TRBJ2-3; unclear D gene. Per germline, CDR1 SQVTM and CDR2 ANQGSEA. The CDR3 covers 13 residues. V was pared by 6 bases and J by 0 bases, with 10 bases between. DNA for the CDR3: TGCAGCGTGGGGAAGGGAAGCACAGATACGCAGTATTTT. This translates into CSVGKGSTDTQYF.

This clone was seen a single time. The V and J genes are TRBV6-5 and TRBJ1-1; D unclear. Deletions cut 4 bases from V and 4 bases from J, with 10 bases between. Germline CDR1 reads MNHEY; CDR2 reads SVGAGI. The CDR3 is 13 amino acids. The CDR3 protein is CASSLRAGTEAFF. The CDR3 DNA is TGTGCCAGCAGTTTGAGGGCGGGCACTGAAGCTTTCTTT.

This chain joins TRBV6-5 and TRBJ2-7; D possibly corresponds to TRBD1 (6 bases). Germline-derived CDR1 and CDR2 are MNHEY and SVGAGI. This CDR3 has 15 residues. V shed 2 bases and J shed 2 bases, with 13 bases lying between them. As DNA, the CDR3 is TGTGCCAGCAGTTACACAGGGTTGGGAACCTACGAGCAGTACTTC. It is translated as CASSYTGLGTYEQYF.

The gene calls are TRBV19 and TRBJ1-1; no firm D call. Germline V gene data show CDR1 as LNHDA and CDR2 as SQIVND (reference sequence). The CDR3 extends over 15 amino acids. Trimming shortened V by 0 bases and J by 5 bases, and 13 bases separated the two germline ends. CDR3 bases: TGTGCCAGTAGTATAGAGAGTCAAGTGGGAACTGAAGCTTTCTTT. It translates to CASSIESQVGTEAFF.

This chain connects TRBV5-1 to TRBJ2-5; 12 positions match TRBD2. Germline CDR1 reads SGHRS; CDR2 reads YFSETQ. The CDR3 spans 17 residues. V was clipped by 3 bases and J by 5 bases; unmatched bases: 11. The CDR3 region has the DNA TGCGCCAGCAGCTCAAATATACTAGCGGGGGGTTCTGAGACCCAGTACTTC. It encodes CASSSNILAGGSETQYF. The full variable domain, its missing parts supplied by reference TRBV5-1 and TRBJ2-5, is KAGVTQTPRYLIKTRGQQVTLSCSPISGHRSVSWYQQTPGQGLQFLFEYFSETQRNKGNFPGRFSGRQFSNSRSEMNVSTLELGDSALYLCASSSNILAGGSETQYFGPGTRLLVL.

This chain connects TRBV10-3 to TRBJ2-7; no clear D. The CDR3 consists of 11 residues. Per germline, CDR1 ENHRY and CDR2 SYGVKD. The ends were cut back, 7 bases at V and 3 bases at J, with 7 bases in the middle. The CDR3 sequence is CAIKDLYEQYF. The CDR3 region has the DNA TGTGCCATCAAGGACCTCTACGAGCAGTACTTC.

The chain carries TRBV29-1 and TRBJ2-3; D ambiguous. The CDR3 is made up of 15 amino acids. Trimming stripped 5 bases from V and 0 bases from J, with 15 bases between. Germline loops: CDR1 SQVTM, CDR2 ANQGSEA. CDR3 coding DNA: TGCAGCGTTAATTTCGGTTATTCTAGCACAGATACGCAGTATTTT. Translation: CSVNFGYSSTDTQYF.

This CDR3 reads CASSSQWGQEGTGELFF. CDR3 nucleotides: TGTGCCAGCAGTTCCCAATGGGGACAGGAAGGCACCGGGGAGCTGTTTTTT. This chain joins TRBV27 and TRBJ2-2; 8 nucleotides line up with TRBD1. Germline V gene lookup returns CDR1 MNHEY and CDR2 SMNVEV (reference sequence). The CDR3 covers 17 residues. V was clipped by 4 bases and J by 4 bases; unmatched bases: 11.

CDR3 sequence (DNA): TGTGCCAGCAGTACCCGGGACAGGGGAACTGAAGCTTTCTTT. Protein sequence: CASSTRDRGTEAFF. The chain uses TRBV28 and TRBJ1-1, with TRBD1 identical over 10 bases. The CDR3 runs to 14 residues. Trimming removed 5 bases from V and 5 bases from J; junction bases left unmatched: 5. Germline V gene lookup returns CDR1 MDHEN and CDR2 SYDVKM.

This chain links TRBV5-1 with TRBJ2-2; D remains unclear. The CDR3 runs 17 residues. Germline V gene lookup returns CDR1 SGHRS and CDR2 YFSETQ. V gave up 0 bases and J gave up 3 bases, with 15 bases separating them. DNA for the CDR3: TGCGCCAGCAGCTTGGCCCGGCGGCAGGAACACACCGGGGAGCTGTTTTTT. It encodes CASSLARRQEHTGELFF.

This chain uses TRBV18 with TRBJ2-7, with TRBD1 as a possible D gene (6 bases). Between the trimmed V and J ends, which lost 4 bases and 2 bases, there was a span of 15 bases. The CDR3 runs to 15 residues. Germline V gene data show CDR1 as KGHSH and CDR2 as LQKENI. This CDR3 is CASSLGEGQTYEQYF. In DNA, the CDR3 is TGTGCCAGCTCACTCGGCGAGGGACAAACCTACGAGCAGTACTTC.

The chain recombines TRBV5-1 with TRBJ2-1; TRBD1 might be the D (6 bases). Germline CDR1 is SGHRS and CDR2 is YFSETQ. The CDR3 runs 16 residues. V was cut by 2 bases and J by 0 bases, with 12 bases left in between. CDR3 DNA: TGCGCCAGCAGCTTAAATACAGGGAGCTCCTACAATGAGCAGTTCTTC. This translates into CASSLNTGSSYNEQFF.

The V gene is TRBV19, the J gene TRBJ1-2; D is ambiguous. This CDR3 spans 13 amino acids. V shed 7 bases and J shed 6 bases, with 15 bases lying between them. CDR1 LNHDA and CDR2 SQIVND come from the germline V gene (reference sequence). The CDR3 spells CASTFHGSDGYTF. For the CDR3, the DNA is TGTGCCAGTACCTTTCATGGGTCGGATGGCTACACCTTC.

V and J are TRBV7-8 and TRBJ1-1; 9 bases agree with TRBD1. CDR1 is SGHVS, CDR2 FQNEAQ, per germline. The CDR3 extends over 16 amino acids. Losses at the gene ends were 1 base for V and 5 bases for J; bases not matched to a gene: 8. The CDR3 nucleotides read TGTGCCAGCAGCTTAGGTCGAGGGACAGGGAATACTGAAGCTTTCTTT. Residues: CASSLGRGTGNTEAFF. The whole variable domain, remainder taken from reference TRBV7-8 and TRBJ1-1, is GAGVSQSPRYKVAKRGQDVALRCDPISGHVSLFWYQQALGQGPEFLTYFQNEAQLDKSGLPSDRFFAERPEGSVSTLKIQRTQQEDSAVYLCASSLGRGTGNTEAFFGQGTRLTVV.

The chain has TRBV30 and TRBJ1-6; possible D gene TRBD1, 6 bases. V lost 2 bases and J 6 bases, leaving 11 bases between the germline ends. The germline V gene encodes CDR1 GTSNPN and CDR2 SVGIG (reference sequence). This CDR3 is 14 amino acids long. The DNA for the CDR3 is TGTGCCTGGAGTTCGGGACACGGTAATTCACCCCTCCACTTT. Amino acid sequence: CAWSSGHGNSPLHF.

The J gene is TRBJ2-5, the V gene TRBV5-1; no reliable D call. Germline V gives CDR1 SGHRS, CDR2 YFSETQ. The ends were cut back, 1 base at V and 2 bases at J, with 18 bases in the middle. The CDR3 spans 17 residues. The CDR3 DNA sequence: TGCGCCAGCAGCTTGAAGATGTTGACCCCGCCGCAAGAGACCCAGTACTTC. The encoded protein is CASSLKMLTPPQETQYF.

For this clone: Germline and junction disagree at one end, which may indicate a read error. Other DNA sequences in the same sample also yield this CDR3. The CDR3 reads CASSPLGNEQFF. Written as DNA, the CDR3 is TGCGCCAGCTCACCGCTAGGCAATGAGCAGTTCTTC. The genes are TRBV18 and TRBJ2-1; no firm D call. The V gene's germline CDR1 is KGHSH and CDR2 LQKENI. CDR3 length equals 12 residues.

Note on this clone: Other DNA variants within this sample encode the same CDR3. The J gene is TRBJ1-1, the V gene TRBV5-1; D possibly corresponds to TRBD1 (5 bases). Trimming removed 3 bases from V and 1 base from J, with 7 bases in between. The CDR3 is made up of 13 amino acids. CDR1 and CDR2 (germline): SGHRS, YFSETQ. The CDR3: CASSSRGNTEAFF. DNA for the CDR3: TGCGCCAGCAGCTCGAGGGGGAACACTGAAGCTTTCTTT.

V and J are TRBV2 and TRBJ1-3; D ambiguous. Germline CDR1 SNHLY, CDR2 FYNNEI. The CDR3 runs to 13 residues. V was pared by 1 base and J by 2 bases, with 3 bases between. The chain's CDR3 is CASSEEAGNTIYF. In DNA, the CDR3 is TGTGCCAGCAGTGAAGAAGCTGGAAACACCATATATTTT.

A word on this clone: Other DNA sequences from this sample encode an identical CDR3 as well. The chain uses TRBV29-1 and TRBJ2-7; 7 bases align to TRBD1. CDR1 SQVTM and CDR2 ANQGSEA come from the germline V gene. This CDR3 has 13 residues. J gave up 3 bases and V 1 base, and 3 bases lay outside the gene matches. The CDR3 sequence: CSVEGQGGYEQYF. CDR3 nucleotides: TGCAGCGTTGAAGGACAGGGTGGCTACGAGCAGTACTTC.